Listed here is a single TCR beta chain. The antigen remains undetermined. CDR1 LNHNV and CDR2 YYDKDF come from the germline V gene (reference sequence). The CDR3 has 16 residues. With V trimmed by 0 bases and J by 1 base, 3 bases remained unmatched. Individual cDNA molecules received unique molecular identifiers. TCRdb analysed the 5' RACE reads with MiXCR anew, one entry per CDR3 protein. The sample yields roughly 52,000 distinct CDR3 sequences, 6.5% seen once. The sample comes from a study of early T cells in non-severe SARS-CoV-2 infection. Across the study: From unsorted whole blood, bulk RNA was sequenced, and the chains remained unpaired.

Overall study findings and caveats: A preference for anti-spike CD8 responses marked VDJdb matching, which missed private and CD4 specificities.

The TCR was taken from an adult who was a healthcare worker with PCR-confirmed SARS-CoV-2 infection or an uninfected control (not recorded which). The chain employs TRBV15 and TRBJ2-5, with TRBD2 identical over 9 bases. Sequences were derived from whole blood, sampled at baseline. The CDR3: CATSREVSGGQETQYF. The CDR3 nucleotides read TGTGCCACCAGCAGAGAGGTTAGCGGGGGCCAAGAGACCCAGTACTTC.